What follows describes a single TCR beta chain. This clonotype has a handful of counts. Its antigen remains unidentified. Per-base qualities were not stored, and no clone one base away is much larger. CDR1 and CDR2 are drawn from the germline V gene (reference sequence): DFQATT, SNEGSKA. Counted from cysteine to phenylalanine, this CDR3 has 14 amino acids. The sequence is cut down to CDR3 DNA, 42 bases in frame from base 1. The trim is 0 bases for V and 0 bases for J, with a gap of 9 bases between the germline ends. The sample is drawn from a study of T cell repertoires in cytomegalovirus infection (dated by TCRdb to about 2019). Turning to the overall study: Donor HLA type was relevant to the analysis, as public TCR beta signatures indicated carriage of CMV infection together with the matching HLA type. The investigation overall reported the following: In the ex vivo response, HLA-C-restricted CMV-specific TCR beta clonotypes were dominant, and in two of eight donors the single most frequent clonotype came from this HLA-C-restricted group. In both this cohort and an independent roughly 350-donor cohort, the cumulative frequency of public TCR beta family members distinguished carriers of CMV infection plus the relevant HLA type.

The data were produced on an Illumina HiSeq 1500. TCRdb cleaned the public reads at Q25 with fastp, built clones with MiXCR and kept in-frame beta chains. Each CDR3 protein appears once, grouped with its most common genes and DNA. The sample table lists some 150,000 distinct CDR3 sequences, about 25% of them with a count of one. The ten most abundant clones make up 9.5% to 13% of the sample. The V and J genes are TRBV20-1 and TRBJ2-7; the D gene remains uncertain. The sequencing input was PBMCs. This TCR was sampled from a human donor in good health (CMV status not recorded). Some clones in this sample may be carry-over from other donors' samples. The CDR3 protein sequence reads: CSARDLISSYEQYF. The nucleotide sequence reads TGCAGTGCTAGAGATCTAATAAGCTCCTACGAGCAGTACTTC.